The 30 T cell receptor beta chains listed next were all sequenced from one sample in a study of blood T cell repertoires in COVID-19. Data came from immunoSEQ multiplex PCR; TCRdb stores just in-frame clones and leaves some out. The data show roughly 69,000 clones, 85% to 90% seen once. The specimen was peripheral blood. These receptors came from a man aged 45-65 years with acute or convalescent COVID-19.

J is TRBJ1-5 and V is TRBV19; D gene unclear. Germline V lookup: CDR1 LNHDA, CDR2 SQIVND (reference sequence). The CDR3 length is 12 residues. Trimming took 7 bases from V and 8 from J, leaving 12 bases between them. CDR3 region: CASMGGLEPQHF. CDR3 nucleotides: TGTGCCAGTATGGGAGGGCTAGAGCCCCAGCATTTT. The complete variable domain, with remaining parts taken from reference TRBV19 and TRBJ1-5, reads DGGITQSPKYLFRKEGQNVTLSCEQNLNHDAMYWYRQDPGQGLRLIYYSQIVNDFQKGDIAEGYSVSREKKESFPLTVTSAQKNPTAFYLCASMGGLEPQHFGDGTRLSIL.

This chain joins TRBV2 and TRBJ2-3, with 13 bases lining up with TRBD2. CDR1 is SNHLY, CDR2 FYNNEI, per germline. V shed 6 bases and J 1 base; nucleotides not matched to a gene: 13. This CDR3 is 19 amino acids long. The CDR3 DNA reads TGTGCCAGCAGCGAGCGAAGAAGGGGACTAGCGGGACGCACAGATACGCAGTATTTT. This gives the protein CASSERRRGLAGRTDTQYF.

This sequence joins TRBV6-6 and TRBJ2-3; the match to TRBD2 covers 7 bases. The germline V gene encodes CDR1 MNHNY and CDR2 SVGAGI (reference sequence). V was clipped by 2 bases and J by 4 bases; unmatched bases: 9. The CDR3 consists of 16 residues. The CDR3 nucleotides are TGTGCCAGCAGTTACAGTCGCGGGAGTGGCCCAGATACGCAGTATTTT. As protein: CASSYSRGSGPDTQYF.

The chain links TRBV7-8 to TRBJ2-1; a possible D gene is TRBD1 (6 bases). V was pared by 0 bases and J by 12 bases, with 9 bases between. The CDR3 has 12 residues. Germline CDR1 reads SGHVS; CDR2 reads FQNEAQ. In DNA, the CDR3 is TGTGCCAGCAGCTTAGCGCAACAGGGGCAGTTCTTC. Protein product: CASSLAQQGQFF.

The genes are TRBV27 and TRBJ1-2; possibly TRBD1 for D (6 bases). CDR3 size: 15 residues. Germline assignment: CDR1 MNHEY and CDR2 SMNVEV (reference sequence). Trimming took off 5 bases at V and 7 bases at J, with 20 bases between the two ends. CDR3 in amino acids: CASSPGHSSTGGYTF. The CDR3 nucleotides read TGTGCCAGCAGTCCGGGACACTCCTCCACTGGTGGCTACACCTTC.

The chain uses TRBV6-1 and TRBJ1-4; 7 nucleotides agree with TRBD1. Germline CDR1 is MNHNS and CDR2 is SASEGT. The J segment lost 8 bases and the V segment lost 2 bases, leaving 11 bases of the junction unmatched. The CDR3 has 16 residues. The DNA for the CDR3 is TGTGCCAGCAGTGAAACCTACAGGGGTTCTCGGGAAAAACTGTTTTTT. Translated, it gives CASSETYRGSREKLFF.

The chain is built from TRBV2 and TRBJ2-3; tentative D call: TRBD2 (5 bases). Germline V gene sequence: CDR1 SNHLY, CDR2 FYNNEI. V lost 9 bases and J lost 2, with 12 bases in between. This CDR3 has 13 amino acids. The CDR3 DNA sequence: TGTGCCAGTTCCGGGATCTACACAGATACGCAGTATTTT. Amino acid sequence: CASSGIYTDTQYF.

This clone was seen only once. Other DNA sequences in the same sample also yield this CDR3. The V call is TRBV11-2, the J call TRBJ1-2; 10 positions match TRBD1. CDR1 is SGHAT, CDR2 FQNNGV, per germline. The CDR3 has 15 residues. With V trimmed by 5 bases and J by 3 bases, 6 bases remained unmatched. The CDR3, as DNA: TGTGCCAGCAGCCCACGGACAGGGGGGGACTATGGCTACACCTTC. The encoded protein is CASSPRTGGDYGYTF.

V usage is TRBV5-1 and J usage is TRBJ2-1; 7 bases align to TRBD2. Germline V gene lookup returns CDR1 SGHRS and CDR2 YFSETQ. The V gene end was trimmed by 0 bases and the J gene end by 5 bases; junction bases not matched to a gene: 8. CDR3 size: 16 residues. CDR3 region: CASSLAVGGQNNEQFF. In DNA, the CDR3 is TGCGCCAGCAGCTTGGCGGTGGGAGGGCAAAACAATGAGCAGTTCTTC.

J is TRBJ2-7 and V is TRBV29-1, with D tentatively TRBD2 (6 bases). The CDR3 totals 14 residues. Germline V gives CDR1 SQVTM, CDR2 ANQGSEA. The V end lost 7 bases, the J end lost 9 bases, and 25 bases lay between the germline ends. CDR3 DNA: TGCAGCGGTGGGGAGGAGGGTACCTTTACAGGGCAGTACTTC. Translated: CSGGEEGTFTGQYF.

The CDR3 here is CATEHHGELFF. The CDR3 coding sequence is TGTGCCACCGAACATCACGGGGAGCTGTTTTTT. The chain combines TRBV24-1 with TRBJ2-2; D not resolved. V was shortened by 9 bases and J by 7 bases, with 8 bases between the two germline ends. The CDR3 is 11 residues long. Germline loops: CDR1 KGHDR, CDR2 SFDVKD.

The chain links TRBV30 to TRBJ2-5; 12 bases match TRBD1. J gave up 5 bases and V 3 bases, and 10 bases lay outside the gene matches. The germline V gene has CDR1 GTSNPN and CDR2 SVGIG (reference sequence). CDR3 length: 16 amino acids. The CDR3 DNA is TGTGCCTGGAGCCTCCCCCCGGGACAGGGGGCCGAGACCCAGTACTTC. The encoded protein is CAWSLPPGQGAETQYF.

V usage is TRBV6-5 and J usage is TRBJ1-6; D gene unclear. The ends were cut back, 5 bases at V and 0 bases at J, with 8 bases in the middle. The CDR3 totals 15 residues. Germline lookup yields CDR1 MNHEY and CDR2 SVGAGI. The CDR3 loop is CASSRISSYNSPLHF. The CDR3 DNA reads TGTGCCAGCAGTCGAATCAGCTCCTATAATTCACCCCTCCACTTT.

The chain joins TRBV7-6 to TRBJ1-5, with D unclear. This CDR3 has 15 residues. CDR1 and CDR2 (germline): SGHVS, FNYEAQ. The ends were cut back, 1 base at V and 0 bases at J, with 7 bases in the middle. CDR3 bases: TGTGCCAGCAGCTTAGGGGCAGCTAGCAATCAGCCCCAGCATTTT. Its protein product is CASSLGAASNQPQHF.

This clone was seen just once. The rearrangement uses TRBV6-5 and TRBJ2-5, with D possibly matching TRBD1 (5 bases). Germline CDR1 MNHEY, CDR2 SVGAGI. V was pared by 4 bases and J by 5 bases, with 17 bases between. CDR3 length: 15 residues. DNA for the CDR3: TGTGCCAGCAGTTTAGACGGGCAGGGTGGGGAGACCCAGTACTTC. Protein: CASSLDGQGGETQYF.

The chain uses TRBV30 and TRBJ2-7, with TRBD2 as a possible D gene (5 bases). V dropped 0 bases and J dropped 0 bases, with 15 bases sitting between them. Germline CDR1 GTSNPN, CDR2 SVGIG (reference sequence). The length of the CDR3 is 16 residues. The CDR3 region is CAWSVLQAASSYEQYF. The CDR3 DNA sequence: TGTGCCTGGAGTGTACTTCAAGCGGCCAGCTCCTACGAGCAGTACTTC.

This CDR3 is CATSDPGTETYNEQFF. The DNA of the CDR3 is TGTGCCACCAGTGACCCCGGGACAGAGACTTACAATGAGCAGTTCTTC. The rearrangement uses TRBV24-1 and TRBJ2-1; 7 positions agree with TRBD1. J was trimmed by 4 bases and V by 4 bases; bases with no gene match: 9. CDR3 length: 16 residues. Germline V lookup: CDR1 KGHDR, CDR2 SFDVKD.

This chain joins TRBV3-1 (or the pseudogene TRBV3-2) and TRBJ2-1; the match to TRBD2 covers 10 bases. Losses at the gene ends were 6 bases for V and 8 bases for J; bases not matched to a gene: 4. Germline CDR1 reads LGHDT; CDR2 reads YNNKEL (reference sequence). The CDR3 runs 13 residues. Written as DNA, the CDR3 is TGTGCCAGCAGTCTACTAGCGGGACATGAGCAGTTCTTC. Its translation: CASSLLAGHEQFF.

This chain connects TRBV7-2 to TRBJ1-6; no firm D call. The CDR3 totals 13 residues. Germline assignment: CDR1 SGHTA and CDR2 FQGNSA. Trimming shortened V by 4 bases and J by 12 bases, and 13 bases separated the two germline ends. The CDR3, as DNA: TGTGCCAGCAGCTCCCCGTCGGGTGAACCCCTCCACTTT. This encodes CASSSPSGEPLHF.

J is TRBJ2-7 and V is TRBV6-2 or TRBV6-3; 9 bases match TRBD2. This CDR3 has 15 amino acids. J lost 3 bases, V lost 4 bases, and 7 bases had no gene match. Germline V gives CDR1 MNHEY, CDR2 SVGEGT. As DNA, the CDR3 is TGTGCCAGCAGTTGGCCCGGGACTAGCTTCTACGAGCAGTACTTC. As protein: CASSWPGTSFYEQYF.

The genes are TRBV9 and TRBJ2-1, with TRBD2 as a possible D gene (5 bases). This CDR3 region has 16 residues. The germline V gene has CDR1 SGDLS and CDR2 YYNGEE. V was shortened by 2 bases and J by 4 bases, with 16 bases between the two germline ends. The CDR3 DNA reads as TGTGCCAGCAGCGTTCAGGACTGGAAAGGATACAATGAGCAGTTCTTC. It encodes CASSVQDWKGYNEQFF.

Only one count was recorded for this clone. CDR3 sequence: CASSQLAGGYYEQYF. CDR3 sequence (DNA): TGCGCCAGCAGCCAATTAGCGGGAGGGTACTACGAGCAGTACTTC. The chain links TRBV4-1 to TRBJ2-7; TRBD2 aligns across 11 bases. V dropped 2 bases and J dropped 3; count of bases not matched to a gene: 3. This CDR3 spans 15 amino acids. Germline V lookup: CDR1 MGHRA, CDR2 YSYEKL.

This clone was detected only once. The rearrangement uses TRBV25-1 and TRBJ2-2, with 12 bases lining up with TRBD2. CDR1 is MGHDK and CDR2 is SYGVNS in the germline V gene. This CDR3 is built from 18 residues. J was trimmed by 1 base and V by 3 bases; bases with no gene match: 6. The CDR3 here is CASSDPGLAGLNTGELFF. The CDR3, as DNA: TGTGCCAGCAGTGATCCGGGACTAGCGGGCCTGAACACCGGGGAGCTGTTTTTT.

The rearrangement links TRBV13 to TRBJ2-1; 8 bases are shared with TRBD2. With V trimmed by 5 bases and J by 3 bases, 6 bases remained unmatched. The CDR3 has 15 amino acids. Germline assignment: CDR1 PRHDT and CDR2 FYEKMQ (reference sequence). The CDR3 reads CASSLPGLDYNEQFF. DNA of the CDR3: TGTGCCAGCAGCCTCCCGGGACTAGACTACAATGAGCAGTTCTTC. Combining the CDR3 with reference TRBV13 and TRBJ2-1 gives the whole variable domain AAGVIQSPRHLIKEKRETATLKCYPIPRHDTVYWYQQGPGQDPQFLISFYEKMQSDKGSIPDRFSAQQFSDYHSELNMSSLELGDSALYFCASSLPGLDYNEQFFGPGTRLTVL.

The gene calls are TRBV25-1 and TRBJ2-1, with a weak D call TRBD2 (6 bases). V lost 3 bases to trimming and J lost 5 bases, with 20 bases between them. This CDR3 is 17 amino acids long. Germline V gene data show CDR1 as MGHDK and CDR2 as SYGVNS. The CDR3 protein is CASSDPPTKTRHNEQFF. CDR3 nucleotide sequence: TGTGCCAGCAGTGACCCCCCGACAAAGACTAGACACAATGAGCAGTTCTTC.

The V gene is TRBV6-4, the J gene TRBJ2-1, with 8 bases matching TRBD2. This CDR3 comprises 16 residues. Unmatched junction bases numbered 3, after V lost 2 bases and J lost 0 bases. Germline CDR1 is MRHNA and CDR2 is SNTAGT. CDR3 region: CASSDGGRSSYNEQFF. The CDR3 DNA sequence: TGTGCCAGCAGTGACGGCGGGAGGAGCTCCTACAATGAGCAGTTCTTC.

V and J are TRBV7-9 and TRBJ2-7; maybe TRBD1 (6 bases). Germline V gives CDR1 SEHNR, CDR2 FQNEAQ (reference sequence). The CDR3 contains 16 residues. Trimming stripped 6 bases from V and 3 bases from J, with 21 bases between. The CDR3 nucleotides are TGTGCCAGCAGTCCAAGAGGGGGTCAGGGAATCTACGAGCAGTACTTC. It yields the protein CASSPRGGQGIYEQYF.

The genes are TRBV12-5 and TRBJ1-4; D uncertain. V lost 3 bases, J lost 4 bases, and 15 bases lay in between. Germline assignment: CDR1 LGHNT and CDR2 FRNRAP. The CDR3 has 16 amino acids. The CDR3: CASGFQSRQINEKLFF. In DNA, the CDR3 is TGTGCTAGTGGTTTCCAATCCAGGCAAATTAATGAAAAACTGTTTTTT.

This clone is a singleton in its sample. J is TRBJ2-1 and V is TRBV5-6; 10 nucleotides agree with TRBD1. With 3 bases clipped from V and 7 bases from J, the junction kept 7 bases outside the gene matches. Germline V lookup: CDR1 SGHDT, CDR2 YYEEEE. The CDR3 totals 15 residues. In DNA form, the CDR3 reads TGTGCCAGCAGCTCGGACGCGGGACAGGGGAATGAGCAGTTCTTC. It encodes CASSSDAGQGNEQFF.

The DNA of the CDR3 is TGCAGTGCTAGTAAATTCCCCCACTCCGGGCGGGACTACGAGCAGTACTTC. It translates to CSASKFPHSGRDYEQYF. The V gene is TRBV20-1, the J gene TRBJ2-7, with a possible D match to TRBD2 (6 bases). The CDR3 sequence is 17 residues long. Germline V gene sequence: CDR1 DFQATT, CDR2 SNEGSKA (reference sequence). With 3 bases removed from V and 3 bases from J, the gap between germline ends came to 24 bases.